This T cell receptor beta chain derives from a study of regulatory T cells in long-lasting Graves disease (TCRdb year 2021). As for the study more broadly: Persistent Graves' disease was defined as antithyroid drug treatment for over 5 years with persistently positive TSH receptor autoantibodies. A total of around 35 samples underwent TCR sequencing: some 13 from persistent and around 20 from newly diagnosed Graves' disease patients. The study took place in China and was registered as a clinical trial. Antithyroid drugs had been taken for about 9.7 years on average by persistent Graves' disease patients in the clinical cohort. Peripheral blood TCR sequencing and RNA sequencing compared persistent Graves' disease patients with newly diagnosed Graves' disease patients.

About this clonotype itself: Its antigen remains unidentified. Base quality data are lacking; no much larger clone is found one base away.

Library preparation was by multiplex PCR. Data came from an Illumina HiSeq 4000. CDR3 regions were amplified by Arm-PCR with iRepertoire HTBI primers to construct TCR beta libraries. Before sequencing, the PCR products went through gel purification. Concerning the study's data processing: Across samples, 60 to 80 TRBV and over 11 TRBJ segments were identified and used for gene usage analysis of CDR3 amino acid clonotypes. COPE and FqMerger were used to merge filtered high-quality paired reads into contigs. Contigs were aligned with BLAST to IMGT TRBV, TRBD and TRBJ reference genes, and CDR3 was defined per IMGT. Highly expanded clones were defined as clonotypes with a frequency above 0.1%. Shannon entropy served as the measure of repertoire diversity, while the Gini coefficient captured V-J evenness. A clonotype found in more than one individual was treated as public. TCRdb applied fastp at Q25 and MiXCR to the public reads, then kept only in-frame beta chains. Rows are combined by CDR3 protein, so each entry shows the most common genes and DNA. The V and J calls were determined by TCRdb, not by the authors. Across this sample there are roughly 450,000 distinct CDR3 sequences, with around 21% seen only once. Clones ranked in the top ten supply approximately 7.8% of the sample.

The time point label of this sample denotes: persistent/refractory GD, antithyroid drugs over 5 years with positive TRAb. RNA was extracted from PBMCs in TRIzol for both TCR sequencing and RNA sequencing. The diagnosis of Graves' disease was made according to American Thyroid Association guidelines. The patients came from an endocrinology department in Xi'an, China. Each patient gave roughly 10 milliliters of peripheral blood, collected in an EDTA anticoagulant tube. Ficoll Paque Plus density gradient separation was used to isolate PBMCs, and no further T cell sorting was done. An Agilent 2100 Bioanalyzer and agarose gel were used to check RNA quality, while a NanoDrop 2000 measured RNA concentration. Broader findings and caveats from the paper: Peripheral blood alone was examined, since thyroid tissue, which constituted the primary lesion, could not be accessed. The small sample size was acknowledged by the authors as a limitation that may reduce accuracy. Compared with newly diagnosed patients, patients with persistent Graves' disease had lower TCR Shannon entropy and fewer highly expanded clones, which suggests clonal expansion. Preferential use of TRBV28, TRBJ1-2 and TRBJ2-5 was observed in persistent disease, whereas TRBV20-1 and TRBJ2-1 were favored in newly diagnosed disease. Only the TCR beta chain was sequenced and analyzed. A larger number of public clonotypes was shared among persistent patients (about 2,700) than among newly diagnosed patients (approximately 1,000).

The CDR3 numbers 15 residues from cysteine through phenylalanine. Left in the record is the CDR3 DNA by itself, 45 bases read in frame from the first base. Unmatched junction bases come to 7, with V trimmed by 8 bases and J by 1 base. Per the germline V gene (reference sequence), MNHEY is the CDR1 and SMNVEV is the CDR2. The sequenced sample was peripheral blood mononuclear cells (PBMCs), obtained when the disease was refractory, from a patient treated with antithyroid drugs. Rearrangement joined TRBV27 to TRBJ2-7, with 11 central nucleotides matching TRBD2. This sequence originates from a female donor with Graves disease. CDR3 loop: CASAAGLAVSYEQYF. Here is the DNA: TGTGCCAGCGCTGCGGGACTAGCGGTGTCCTACGAGCAGTACTTC.